This T cell receptor (beta chain) stems from a study of blood T cells in healthy people across ages. A second PCR of about 7 to 12 cycles used a sample-barcoded 5' primer and a J-beta primer mix. Each CDR3 protein is one row after TCRdb ran MiXCR on the 5' RACE reads. Of roughly 900,000 distinct CDR3 sequences listed, around 48% are singletons. The sample holds a few counts of this clonotype. Every sample had a minimum of 6 million PBMCs isolated. Per germline, CDR1 MNHNY and CDR2 SVGAGI (reference sequence). The CDR3 spans 12 residues. The germline V and J ends were trimmed by 7 bases and 0 bases, with 7 bases remaining between them.

The sequencing sample was made of blood. The chain uses TRBV6-6 and TRBJ2-7; D remains ambiguous. This clonotype was obtained from a man aged 25-45 years in good health. CDR3 coding DNA: TGTGCCAGCACCATGTCCTCCTACGAGCAGTACTTC. This encodes CASTMSSYEQYF.